This T cell receptor (beta chain) was observed in a study of CD8 T cells in Susac syndrome. The wider study: Active disease was present in about 6 of the sequenced Susac syndrome patients, whereas roughly 8 of them were in remission. General study points: In its TCR sequencing and HLA analysis, the study acknowledged that the number of individuals was relatively small.

Random hexamers were used to reverse transcribe roughly 0.45 to 1 ug of RNA. Amplification of the TCR beta CDR3 was carried out by immunoSEQ multiplex PCR, which spanned a total of 54 Vbeta and 13 Jbeta segments. TCRdb re-called the immunoSEQ multiplex PCR reads through MiXCR, storing one row per CDR3 protein. This sample has 150,000 or so distinct CDR3 sequences, with 95% found just once. Worth noting for this clonotype: Its antigen is undetermined.

The ends lost 3 bases at V and 10 bases at J; junction bases unmatched: 10. The CDR3 contains 15 residues. Isolation of CD8+ and CD4+ T cells was performed negatively, whereas enrichment of TEMRA cells was done by FACS. V usage is TRBV12-3 or TRBV12-4 and J usage is TRBJ2-5; 11 bases are shared with TRBD1. Sequencing was carried out using CD4+ T cells from PBMCs. The TCR sequence derives from a human donor with Susac syndrome. CDR3 region: CASSLGPGTGGNQYF. CDR3 nucleotide sequence: TGTGCCAGCAGTTTGGGGCCCGGGACAGGGGGAAACCAGTACTTC.